These 8 T cell receptor beta chains share one sample of origin, sequenced in a study of CD8 T cells in ankylosing spondylitis. Study-wide findings and caveats: It appeared that ankylosing spondylitis blood was characterized by a TCR beta motif of eight highly homologous variants.

TCRdb redid the calling of the 5' RACE reads with MiXCR, one entry per CDR3 protein. The profile shows about 220,000 distinct CDR3 sequences, about 16% of them singletons. For these TCRs, the target antigens are not known. The sequenced sample consisted of blood, either unsorted or a sorted T cell fraction (not recorded which). All receptors come from a male donor with ankylosing spondylitis.

The CDR3 loop reads CASSSLAGGLNEQFF. CDR3 DNA sequence: TGTGCCAGCAGTTCCCTAGCGGGGGGGCTCAATGAGCAGTTCTTC. V is TRBV6-5 and J is TRBJ2-1; 12 bases map to TRBD2. This CDR3 is built from 15 residues. The germline gives CDR1 MNHEY, CDR2 SVGAGI. V lost 4 bases and J lost 6; bases outside the gene matches: 4.

The chain joins TRBV11-2 to TRBJ2-7; 7 positions agree with TRBD1. This CDR3 has 14 residues. V lost 3 bases and J lost 2; bases outside the gene matches: 4. Germline CDR1 SGHAT, CDR2 FQNNGV. The CDR3: CASSFGTVTYEQYF. The CDR3 DNA reads TGTGCCAGCAGCTTTGGGACAGTCACCTACGAGCAGTACTTC.

The sample holds a few counts of this clonotype. J is TRBJ2-3 and V is TRBV20-1, with D perhaps TRBD2 (7 bases). Trimming shortened V by 0 bases and J by 0 bases, and 13 bases separated the two germline ends. In germline, CDR1 is DFQATT, CDR2 SNEGSKA (reference sequence). The CDR3 length is 16 residues. The CDR3 reads CSARDRRGGSTDTQYF. The CDR3 nucleotides are TGCAGTGCTAGAGACCGGAGGGGGGGAAGCACAGATACGCAGTATTTT.

This clonotype was recorded a few times. V and J are TRBV12-5 and TRBJ2-3; TRBD2 agrees at 7 bases. V lost 6 bases and J lost 1; bases outside the gene matches: 7. CDR1 and CDR2 from the germline V gene are LGHNT and FRNRAP. The CDR3 runs to 15 residues. The CDR3 region has the DNA TGTGCTAGTGGGGGGGGACTATCGGGCACAGATACGCAGTATTTT. Its protein product is CASGGGLSGTDTQYF.

This clonotype was counted ten times or more. The V gene is TRBV12-3 or TRBV12-4, the J gene TRBJ2-1; D is unresolved. The CDR3 consists of 13 residues. Trimming cost V 8 bases and J 13 bases, with 21 bases left between them. The CDR3: CASGSTLQSFQFF. DNA of the CDR3: TGTGCCAGCGGCTCCACTCTGCAATCCTTTCAGTTCTTC.

J is TRBJ2-1 and V is TRBV12-3 or TRBV12-4; D may be TRBD2 (6 bases). The CDR3 has 14 amino acids. Trimming removed 7 bases at V and 6 bases at J, with 16 bases between. The CDR3 region has the DNA TGTGCCAGCACCACCCCCGGACTAACCAATGAGCAGTTCTTC. It codes for CASTTPGLTNEQFF.

J is TRBJ2-7 and V is TRBV4-3; 9 bases map to TRBD2. There are 17 residues in the CDR3. V shed 1 base, J shed 2 bases, and the junction held 9 bases outside the gene matches. The germline V gene has CDR1 LGHNA and CDR2 YSLEER. The CDR3 loop reads CASSQGGSGGSPYEQYF. CDR3 nucleotides: TGCGCCAGCAGCCAAGGTGGCAGCGGGGGGTCACCCTACGAGCAGTACTTC.

This clonotype was detected only a few times. The chain is built from TRBV3-1 and TRBJ1-2; D may be TRBD1 (6 bases). This CDR3 is built from 13 residues. Germline V CDR1 and CDR2: LGHDT, YNNKEL (reference sequence). Trimming stripped 5 bases from V and 6 bases from J, with 13 bases between. CDR3 DNA: TGTGCCAGCAGCACCCCCAAGGGGGATGGCTACACCTTC. It yields the protein CASSTPKGDGYTF.